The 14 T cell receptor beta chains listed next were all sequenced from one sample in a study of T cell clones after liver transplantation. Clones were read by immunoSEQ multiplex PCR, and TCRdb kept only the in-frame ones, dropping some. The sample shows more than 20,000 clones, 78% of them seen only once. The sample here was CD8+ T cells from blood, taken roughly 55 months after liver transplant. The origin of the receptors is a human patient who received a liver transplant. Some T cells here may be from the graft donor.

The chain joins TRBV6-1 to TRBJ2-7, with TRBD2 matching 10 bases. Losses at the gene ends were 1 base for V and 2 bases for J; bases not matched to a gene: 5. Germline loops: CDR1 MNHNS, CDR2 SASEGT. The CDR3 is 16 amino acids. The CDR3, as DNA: TGTGCCAGCAGTGAAGTAGGCAGCGGGGGGGCCTACGAGCAGTACTTC. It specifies CASSEVGSGGAYEQYF.

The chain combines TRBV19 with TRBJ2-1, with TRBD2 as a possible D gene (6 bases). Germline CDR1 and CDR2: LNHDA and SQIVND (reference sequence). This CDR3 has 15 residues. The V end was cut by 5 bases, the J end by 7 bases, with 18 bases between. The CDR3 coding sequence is TGTGCCAGTAGTCTACTAGCACTCTCCGGGAATGAGCAGTTCTTC. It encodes CASSLLALSGNEQFF.

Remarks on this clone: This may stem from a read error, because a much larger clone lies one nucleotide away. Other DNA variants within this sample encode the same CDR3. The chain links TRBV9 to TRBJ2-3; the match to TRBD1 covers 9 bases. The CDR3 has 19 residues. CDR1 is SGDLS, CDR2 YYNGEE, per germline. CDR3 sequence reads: CASSDGGMTGGPSTDTQYF. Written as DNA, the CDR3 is TGCGCCAGCAGCGACGGGGGGATGACAGGGGGACCTAGCACAGATACGCAGTATTTT.

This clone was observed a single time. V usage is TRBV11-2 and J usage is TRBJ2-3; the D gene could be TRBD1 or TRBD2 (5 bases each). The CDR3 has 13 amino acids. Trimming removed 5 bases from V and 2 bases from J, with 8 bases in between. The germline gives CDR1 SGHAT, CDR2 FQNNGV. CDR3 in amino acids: CASSGDLTDTQYF. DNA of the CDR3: TGTGCCAGCAGCGGGGACCTCACAGATACGCAGTATTTT.

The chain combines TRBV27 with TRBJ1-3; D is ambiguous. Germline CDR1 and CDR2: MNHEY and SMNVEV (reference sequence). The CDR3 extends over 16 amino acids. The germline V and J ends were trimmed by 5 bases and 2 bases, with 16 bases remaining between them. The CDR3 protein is CASSPLSRIAGNTIYF. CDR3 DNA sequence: TGTGCCAGCAGTCCATTAAGCCGGATAGCTGGAAACACCATATATTTT.

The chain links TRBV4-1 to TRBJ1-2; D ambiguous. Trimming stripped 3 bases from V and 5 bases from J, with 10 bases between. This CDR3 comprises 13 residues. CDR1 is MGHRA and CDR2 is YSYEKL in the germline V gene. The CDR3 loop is CASSQADIYGYTF. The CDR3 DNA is TGCGCCAGCAGCCAGGCAGACATATATGGCTACACCTTC.

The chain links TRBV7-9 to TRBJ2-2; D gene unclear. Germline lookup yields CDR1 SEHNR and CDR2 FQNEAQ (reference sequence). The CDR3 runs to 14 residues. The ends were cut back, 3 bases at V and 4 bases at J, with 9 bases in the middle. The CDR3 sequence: CASSFGGGTGELFF. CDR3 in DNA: TGTGCCAGCAGCTTCGGTGGTGGCACCGGGGAGCTGTTTTTT. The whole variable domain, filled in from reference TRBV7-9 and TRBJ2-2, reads DTGVSQNPRHKITKRGQNVTFRCDPISEHNRLYWYRQTLGQGPEFLTYFQNEAQLEKSRLLSDRFSAERPKGSFSTLEIQRTEQGDSAMYLCASSFGGGTGELFFGEGSRLTVL.

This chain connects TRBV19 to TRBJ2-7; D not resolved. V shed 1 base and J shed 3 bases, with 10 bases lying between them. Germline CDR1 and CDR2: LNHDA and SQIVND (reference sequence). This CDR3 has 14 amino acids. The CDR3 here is CASSIATGLYEQYF. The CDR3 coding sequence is TGTGCCAGTAGTATAGCGACGGGCCTCTACGAGCAGTACTTC. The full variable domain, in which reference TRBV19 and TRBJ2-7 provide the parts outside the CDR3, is DGGITQSPKYLFRKEGQNVTLSCEQNLNHDAMYWYRQDPGQGLRLIYYSQIVNDFQKGDIAEGYSVSREKKESFPLTVTSAQKNPTAFYLCASSIATGLYEQYFGPGTRLTVT.

The chain's CDR3 is CASSLQGTDYEQYF. CDR3 sequence (DNA): TGTGCCAGCAGCTTACAGGGAACAGATTACGAGCAGTACTTC. The chain recombines TRBV7-9 with TRBJ2-7; weak D call: TRBD1 (5 bases). V gave up 2 bases and J gave up 4 bases, with 12 bases separating them. CDR1 is SEHNR and CDR2 is FQNEAQ in the germline V gene (reference sequence). CDR3 length: 14 amino acids.

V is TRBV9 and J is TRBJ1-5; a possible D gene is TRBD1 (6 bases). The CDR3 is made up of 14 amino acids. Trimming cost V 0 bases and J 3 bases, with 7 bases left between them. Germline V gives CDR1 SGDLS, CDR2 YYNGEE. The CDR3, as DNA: TGTGCCAGCAGCGTAGGGGACACCAATCAGCCCCAGCATTTT. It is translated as CASSVGDTNQPQHF. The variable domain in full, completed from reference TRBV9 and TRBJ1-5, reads DSGVTQTPKHLITATGQRVTLRCSPRSGDLSVYWYQQSLDQGLQFLIQYYNGEERAKGNILERFSAQQFPDLHSELNLSSLELGDSALYFCASSVGDTNQPQHFGDGTRLSIL.

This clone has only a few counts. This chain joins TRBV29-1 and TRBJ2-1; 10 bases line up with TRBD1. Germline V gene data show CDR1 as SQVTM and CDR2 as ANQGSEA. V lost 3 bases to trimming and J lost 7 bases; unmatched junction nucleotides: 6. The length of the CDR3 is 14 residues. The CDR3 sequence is CSVDGTGVENEQFF. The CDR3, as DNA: TGCAGCGTTGACGGGACAGGGGTAGAAAATGAGCAGTTCTTC.

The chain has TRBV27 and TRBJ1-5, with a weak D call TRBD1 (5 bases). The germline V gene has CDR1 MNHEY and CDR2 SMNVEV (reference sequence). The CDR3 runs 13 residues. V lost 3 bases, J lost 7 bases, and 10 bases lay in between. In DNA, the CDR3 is TGTGCCAGCAGTTTGGGGCAAGCCCAGCCCCAGCATTTT. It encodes CASSLGQAQPQHF.

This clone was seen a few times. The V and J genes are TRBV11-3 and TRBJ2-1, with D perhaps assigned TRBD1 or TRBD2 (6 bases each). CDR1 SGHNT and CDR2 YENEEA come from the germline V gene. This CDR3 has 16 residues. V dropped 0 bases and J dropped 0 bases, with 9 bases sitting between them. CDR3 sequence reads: CASSLDPGASYNEQFF. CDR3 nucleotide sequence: TGTGCCAGCAGCTTAGATCCGGGGGCCTCCTACAATGAGCAGTTCTTC.

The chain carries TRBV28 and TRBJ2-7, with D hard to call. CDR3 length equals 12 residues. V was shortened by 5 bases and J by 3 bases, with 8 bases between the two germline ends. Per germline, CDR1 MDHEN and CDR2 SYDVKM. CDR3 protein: CASSPTLYEQYF. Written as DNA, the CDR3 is TGTGCCAGCAGTCCCACCCTCTACGAGCAGTACTTC. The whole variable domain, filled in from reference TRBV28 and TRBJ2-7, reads DVKVTQSSRYLVKRTGEKVFLECVQDMDHENMFWYRQDPGLGLRLIYFSYDVKMKEKGDIPEGYSVSREKKERFSLILESASTNQTSMYLCASSPTLYEQYFGPGTRLTVT.